The rows below give T cell receptor beta chains drawn from one sample of a study of blood T cell repertoires in COVID-19. Produced via immunoSEQ multiplex PCR; TCRdb's table is partial and in-frame only. Counted here are roughly 110,000 clones, roughly 82% occurring once; the ten biggest clones make up 8.1%. The sequencing input was peripheral blood. The source of these receptors is a middle-aged woman with acute or convalescent COVID-19. The CDR3 runs from the conserved cysteine through the conserved F or W. Each record gives: D gene, V gene, clone size, J gene, CDR3 length, CDR3 DNA, CDR3 protein. The D gene is left open where the match is weak. Rows give clone size only sometimes, using once, few, many, or a class for an expanded clone.

TRBD2	TRBV10-2	NA	TRBJ2-1	20	TGCGCCAGCAGCCCCCAGAGCGGGGGGGCCTTATGGTACGCCTACAATGAGCAGTTCTTC	CASSPQSGGALWYAYNEQFF
TRBD1	TRBV30	NA	TRBJ2-3	14	TGTGCCTACTTAACAGGGGCCATCACAGATACGCAGTATTTT	CAYLTGAITDTQYF
NA	TRBV28	NA	TRBJ2-1	13	TGTGCCAGCAGTATCCCAGGGAACAATGAGCAGTTCTTC	CASSIPGNNEQFF
NA	TRBV5-1	NA	TRBJ2-7	12	TGCGCCAGCAGCTTGTCAGGGTACGAGCAGTACTTC	CASSLSGYEQYF
TRBD1	TRBV4-1	NA	TRBJ1-6	16	TGCGCCAGCAGCCAAGAGTTGGGCAGGGGGCGATCACCCCTCCACTTT	CASSQELGRGRSPLHF
NA	TRBV30	NA	TRBJ1-2	13	TGTGCCTGGAATACAGGGTTCCTATATGGCTACACCTTC	CAWNTGFLYGYTF
NA	TRBV24-1	once	TRBJ2-3	13	TGTGCCACCAGTGATTCCCGGGCAGATACGCAGTATTTT	CATSDSRADTQYF
NA	TRBV4-3	NA	TRBJ1-2	14	TGCGCCAGCAGCCCTGGACAGCAAAACTATGGCTACACCTTC	CASSPGQQNYGYTF
NA	TRBV7-8	NA	TRBJ1-1	13	TGTGCCAGCAGCTCCTGGGGCGTGACTGAAGCTTTCTTT	CASSSWGVTEAFF
TRBD1	TRBV7-3	NA	TRBJ1-1	16	TGTGCCAGCAGCCCGGGGACAGGGAGGAAGAACACTGAAGCTTTCTTT	CASSPGTGRKNTEAFF
NA	TRBV7-3	NA	TRBJ2-2	14	TGTGCCAGCAGCTCCGACATACCCACCGGGGAGCTGTTTTTT	CASSSDIPTGELFF
NA	TRBV12-3/TRBV12-4	NA	TRBJ2-5	13	TGTGCCAGCAGTTTCCAGGGTAGAGAGACCCAGTACTTC	CASSFQGRETQYF
TRBD1	TRBV29-1	few	TRBJ2-7	14	TGCAGCGTTGATGGGTGGGGACAGGGGCCCGAGCAGTACTTC	CSVDGWGQGPEQYF
NA	TRBV6-1	medium-sized	TRBJ1-5	15	TGTGCCAGCAGTGAACAGGGCTGGGGCAATCAGCCCCAGCATTTT	CASSEQGWGNQPQHF
TRBD2	TRBV3-1/TRBV3-2	once	TRBJ2-7	15	TGTGCCAGCAGCCAGGGCCCGGGGGGTTCCTACGAGCAGTACTTC	CASSQGPGGSYEQYF
TRBD2	TRBV6-5	NA	TRBJ2-3	15	TGTGCCAGCAGCCGACTAGCGGGGAGCACAGATACGCAGTATTTT	CASSRLAGSTDTQYF
TRBD1	TRBV7-8	NA	TRBJ1-1	17	TGTGCCAGCAGCCTCCGGACAGGGGCCGCCGGGAACACTGAAGCTTTCTTT	CASSLRTGAAGNTEAFF
TRBD2	TRBV3-1/TRBV3-2	NA	TRBJ2-1	16	TGTGCCAGCAGCCAAGTGACTAGCGGATCCTACAATGAGCAGTTCTTC	CASSQVTSGSYNEQFF
TRBD1	TRBV30	NA	TRBJ1-4	11	TGTGCCAGACAGGGAAGAGAAAAACTGTTTTTT	CARQGREKLFF
NA	TRBV6-5	NA	TRBJ1-1	14	TGTGCCAGCAGGGACAGATTTAGGAACACTGAAGCTTTCTTT	CASRDRFRNTEAFF
TRBD1	TRBV4-3	NA	TRBJ2-2	15	TGCGCCAGCAGCCGAAGACAGGGGAAAACCGGGGAGCTGTTTTTT	CASSRRQGKTGELFF
TRBD2	TRBV7-9	NA	TRBJ2-3	18	TGTGCCAGCAGCTTTAATGGGGGACTACACCCCCCAAGAGATACGCAGTATTTT	CASSFNGGLHPPRDTQYF
NA	TRBV19	NA	TRBJ2-7	13	TGTGCCAGTAGTATTACTCAGGTCAGCGAGCAGTACTTC	CASSITQVSEQYF
NA	TRBV3-1/TRBV3-2	NA	TRBJ2-1	18	TGTGCCAGCAGCCAAGGATCTGGTCCTCTGAGCTCCTACAATGAGCAGTTCTTC	CASSQGSGPLSSYNEQFF
NA	TRBV3-1/TRBV3-2	NA	TRBJ1-6	14	TGTGCCAGCAGTCCCAAAACTGCAAATTCACCCCTCCACTTT	CASSPKTANSPLHF
TRBD1	TRBV6-5	NA	TRBJ2-7	15	TGTGCCAGCAGGGACGCAGGGACAGGAGGCTACGAGCAGTACTTC	CASRDAGTGGYEQYF
NA	TRBV11-1	NA	TRBJ2-5	14	TGTGCCAGCAGCCCAGACTATAACCAAGAGACCCAGTACTTC	CASSPDYNQETQYF
NA	TRBV5-1	NA	TRBJ2-5	13	TGCGCCAGCACACCCCCGGGACAAGAGACCCAGTACTTC	CASTPPGQETQYF
TRBD1	TRBV7-2	NA	TRBJ1-3	16	TGTGCCAGCAGCTCCTCTTCCCAGGGGGCTGGAAACACCATATATTTT	CASSSSSQGAGNTIYF
NA	TRBV3-1/TRBV3-2	NA	TRBJ1-1	14	TGTGCCAGCAGCCAAGCCGGAGTAGGAGGTGAAGCTTTCTTT	CASSQAGVGGEAFF
TRBD2	TRBV20-1	NA	TRBJ2-7	11	TGCAGTGTTGGGGGGGACTACGAGCAGTACTTC	CSVGGDYEQYF
TRBD1	TRBV27	NA	TRBJ2-1	15	TGTGCCAGCAGTTTCCGGGACAGGGCCACCAATGAGCAGTTCTTC	CASSFRDRATNEQFF
NA	TRBV19	NA	TRBJ2-5	13	TGTGCCAGTAGCGGCACGGGCCAAGAGACCCAGTACTTC	CASSGTGQETQYF
TRBD1	TRBV5-8	NA	TRBJ1-2	14	TGTGCCAGCAGCCGGGACAGGGCGGCCTATGGCTACACCTTC	CASSRDRAAYGYTF
NA	TRBV27	NA	TRBJ2-3	16	TGTGCCAGCAGTCCGAACAACAGAGACCCTACAGATACGCAGTATTTT	CASSPNNRDPTDTQYF
TRBD1	TRBV5-4	few	TRBJ1-2	15	TGTGCCAGCAGCAAAATATCCGGGACAGGGGGAGGCTACACCTTC	CASSKISGTGGGYTF
NA	TRBV7-9	NA	TRBJ2-2	17	TGTGCCAGCAGCTTTAGGGGGGGACACTTGAACACCGGGGAGCTGTTTTTT	CASSFRGGHLNTGELFF
NA	TRBV12-3/TRBV12-4	NA	TRBJ2-2	13	TGTGCCAGCAGTTTGAGGTACACCGGGGAGCTGTTTTTT	CASSLRYTGELFF
NA	TRBV5-4	NA	TRBJ1-1	14	TGTGCCAGCAGCTTGGGGGGCCAGAACACTGAAGCTTTCTTT	CASSLGGQNTEAFF
TRBD2	TRBV7-3	few	TRBJ2-1	15	TGTGCCAGCAGCTTAGGACTAGCGGGGAACAATGAGCAGTTCTTC	CASSLGLAGNNEQFF
TRBD2	TRBV7-9	NA	TRBJ2-5	16	TGTGCCAGCAGACCGGGCCGGACTAGCCTACAAGAGACCCAGTACTTC	CASRPGRTSLQETQYF
NA	TRBV6-1	NA	TRBJ2-5	14	TGTGCCAGCAGTGAAGCGGGGGCCAAAGAGACCCAGTACTTC	CASSEAGAKETQYF
TRBD1	TRBV5-4	NA	TRBJ1-3	14	TGTGCCAGCGCGCCGGGACAGGGACTAAACACCATATATTTT	CASAPGQGLNTIYF
NA	TRBV6-5	NA	TRBJ1-2	14	TGTGCCAGCAGTTATCAAGGGCGGGACTATGGCTACACCTTC	CASSYQGRDYGYTF
NA	TRBV9	NA	TRBJ1-1	15	TGTGCCAGCAGCAGAGAGACAGGCCCCCGCACTGAAGCTTTCTTT	CASSRETGPRTEAFF
NA	TRBV6-1	NA	TRBJ2-1	11	TGTGCCAGCAGTGAAATTCTCCTCCAGTTCTTC	CASSEILLQFF
NA	TRBV30	NA	TRBJ2-3	15	TGTGCCTGGAGTGTCCAGCGGGCAAGCACAGATACGCAGTATTTT	CAWSVQRASTDTQYF
TRBD1	TRBV7-9	few	TRBJ1-1	12	TGTGCCAGCAGCTCCACAGGGGATAGGGCTTTCTTT	CASSSTGDRAFF
TRBD1	TRBV30	NA	TRBJ1-6	15	TGTGCCTGGTCAACCGGGACAGGTCTTAATTCACCCCTCCACTTT	CAWSTGTGLNSPLHF
TRBD1	TRBV3-1/TRBV3-2	NA	TRBJ1-5	15	TGTGCCAGCAGCCAAGACAGGGGGCACAATCAGCCCCAGCATTTT	CASSQDRGHNQPQHF
NA	TRBV5-1	NA	TRBJ1-3	16	TGCGCCAGCAGCTTGGAACAGGGTGGTAAAGGAAACACCATATATTTT	CASSLEQGGKGNTIYF
TRBD1	TRBV15	NA	TRBJ1-2	13	TGTGCCACCAGCCGGGGACAGGGGTTGGTCCCCACCTTC	CATSRGQGLVPTF
NA	TRBV3-1/TRBV3-2	NA	TRBJ1-3	15	TGTGCCAGCAGCCAAGGTGGCGGTCTTGGAAACACCATATATTTT	CASSQGGGLGNTIYF
TRBD2	TRBV7-9	NA	TRBJ2-7	14	TGTGCCAGCAGGGCTAGCGGGGGCCACTACGAGCAGTACTTC	CASRASGGHYEQYF
NA	TRBV19	NA	TRBJ1-5	14	TGTGCCAGTAGTACCGGACAGTCCAATCAGCCCCAGCATTTT	CASSTGQSNQPQHF
NA	TRBV9	NA	TRBJ2-7	13	TGTGCCAGCAGCTCCCCGGTCGGGGGTCCATGGGTCTTC	CASSSPVGGPWVF
TRBD1	TRBV7-2	NA	TRBJ1-6	15	TGTGCCAGCAGCCAGGGACAGGGAGACTATTCACCCCTCCACTTT	CASSQGQGDYSPLHF
TRBD1	TRBV5-5	NA	TRBJ1-2	16	TGTGCCAGCAGCTTGCTCCTGGGACAGGGGAACTATGGCTACACCTTC	CASSLLLGQGNYGYTF